The entry below describes one T cell receptor (beta chain). What antigen it recognizes has not been identified. Per-nucleotide qualities are absent, and no much larger clonotype sits a single base away. This sample was taken from a study of shared clonotypes between healthy human individuals (dated by TCRdb to 2018 to 2020). Context from the whole study: Three men and a couple of women, aged 18 to 49 years, made up the cohort. For each donor, three plates each were used for CD4 naive and CD4 memory, two plates were used for CD8 naive, and one plate was used for CD8 memory. To estimate repertoire size and how much clonotypes are shared between individuals, the study performed deep sequencing of blood TCR repertoires from about five healthy adults. Different laboratories and diverse techniques were used to prepare libraries and sequence TCR repertoires, to increase sequencing depth and limit assay-specific biases. Each donor's leukapheresis produced roughly between about 0.8 and 8.9 billion PBMCs. Beyond this particular receptor, the publication reports: Sharing across several donors was observed for around 5% of naive CD4, about 4% of naive CD8, roughly 2.3% of memory CD4, and about 0.39% of memory CD8 clonotypes. Naive subsets generally had larger estimated clonotype richness than memory subsets did. Only blood was sampled, and tissue TCR repertoires likely differ from those in blood. Incomplete sequencing was indicated by rarefaction of sorted-subset datasets, despite the large sequencing depth. Because the study included a small number of donors, the genetic and exposure-history diversity represented was limited. Based on pairwise subsampling, the degree of clonotype sharing among donors was expected to be affected by sequencing depth. Compared with non-shared clonotypes, the clonotypes found in all four sorted-subset donors had higher generation probabilities.

Using the deep immunoSEQ assay, multiplex PCR amplified TCR CDR3 regions from genomic DNA. For each cell subset, the extracted genomic DNA was distributed evenly across all wells of several immunoSEQ 96-well plates, and each plate served as one replicate. For sorted subsets, about 200 ng genomic DNA, equal to 30,000 or so T cell genomes, was loaded into each replicate PCR. Purified libraries were measured with a Qubit 3.0 fluorometer, size-checked on a Bioanalyzer 2100, and measured again with the KAPA Library Quantification kit. Every immunoSEQ 96-well plate was sequenced on a dedicated single-read 150-cycle Illumina NextSeq 550 flow cell. As for the original processing: Because the immunoSEQ output included only junctional sequences and no quality scores, the filtering could not be the same as the filtering used for full-length reads. Sequences were annotated with PyIR, a Python wrapper for IgBLAST v1.9, using IMGT germline references to assign V/J genes and CDR3. Reads with weak V/J assignments (E-value above 1e-6), missing CDR3, stop codons, out-of-frame junctions, or ambiguous translated residues were removed. A V3J clonotype was defined by an identical inferred V gene, J gene, and CDR3 amino acid sequence. Percentage overlap between repertoires was computed as shared unique clonotypes divided by the size of the smaller repertoire. Repertoire richness was assessed with RTK rarefaction, the Chao1 estimator, and Recon v2.1 estimates of unobserved clonotypes. OLGA was used to compute generation probabilities for all TCRbeta clonotypes that the gDNA method yielded from four donors. TCRdb mirrors the immuneACCESS table, restricted to in-frame sequences. Some clones are absent from its copies; in checked studies, under half trace to an unresolved V gene, and the reason for the others is unknown. The DNA was the basis for D and trimming; V, J and clone size are from that table. The sample table records fewer than 3 million clones; 85% to 95% of these occur just once. In total, the top ten clones hold around 0.35% of the sample.

Donors were healthy HIV-negative adults with no recently reported acute infections or vaccinations. All donors were Caucasian adults living in Nashville, Tennessee, USA. Magnetic negative selection was used to enrich CD4+ T cells, after which naive cells were positively selected on CD45RA and the negative fraction became the memory subset. Blood was collected by leukapheresis, and PBMCs were isolated by Ficoll-Histopaque density gradient centrifugation and then cryopreserved in liquid nitrogen vapor phase. Analytical flow cytometry was used to check the purity and quantity of every magnetically sorted T cell population. From each sorted fraction, genomic DNA was isolated and quantified by UV absorbance on a Nanodrop 2000c. V and J are trimmed by 6 bases and 3 bases, and the gene matches miss 7 bases of the junction. The CDR3 holds 15 amino acids from the cysteine to the phenylalanine. Solely the CDR3 DNA is kept, with 45 bases framed from the first base. CDR1 and CDR2 were assigned from the germline V gene as MNHEY and SVGAGI.

Sample: naive CD4+ T cells from PBMCs. The cell subset or site label, read with the paper, signifies: CD45RA+ positively selected. In this chain, TRBV6-5 is recombined with TRBJ2-7; TRBD2 matches 11 bases in the middle. This clonotype originated in a man aged 18 to 29 in good health. Some clones in this sample may be carry-over from other donors' samples. The CDR3 amino acid sequence is: CASRVAGGPIYEQYF. The nucleotides read TGTGCCAGCAGGGTAGCGGGAGGGCCGATCTACGAGCAGTACTTC.